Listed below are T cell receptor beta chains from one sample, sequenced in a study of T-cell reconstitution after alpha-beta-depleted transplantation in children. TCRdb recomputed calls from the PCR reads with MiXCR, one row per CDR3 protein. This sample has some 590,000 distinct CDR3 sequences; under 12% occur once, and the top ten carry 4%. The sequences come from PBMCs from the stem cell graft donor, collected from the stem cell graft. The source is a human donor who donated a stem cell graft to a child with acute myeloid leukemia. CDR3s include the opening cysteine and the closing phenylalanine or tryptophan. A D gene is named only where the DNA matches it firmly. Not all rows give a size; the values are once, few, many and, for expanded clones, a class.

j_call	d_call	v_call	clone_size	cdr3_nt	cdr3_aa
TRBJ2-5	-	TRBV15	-	TGTGCCACCAGCAAGTCAGAGACCCAGTACTTC	CATSKSETQYF
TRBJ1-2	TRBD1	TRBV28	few	TGTGCCAGCAGTTTACCCGACAGGGATGTTGGCTACACCTTC	CASSLPDRDVGYTF
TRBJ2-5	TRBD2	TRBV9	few	TGTGCCAGCAGCGGACTAGCGGATCGTCAAGAGACCCAGTACTTC	CASSGLADRQETQYF
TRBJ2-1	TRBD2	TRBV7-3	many	TGTGCCAGCAGCTTAACGTTTGATAGCGGGAGAAATGAGCAGTTCTTC	CASSLTFDSGRNEQFF
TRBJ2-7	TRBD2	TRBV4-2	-	TGTGCCAGCAGCCAAGGGGGACTAGCGGGAGGATACGAGCAGTACTTC	CASSQGGLAGGYEQYF
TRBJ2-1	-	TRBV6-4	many	TGTGCCAGCCGAGGGGACGGAAATGAGCAGTTCTTC	CASRGDGNEQFF
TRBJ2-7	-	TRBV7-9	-	TGTGCCAGCAGCTTACCCTATAGCCACGAGCAGTACTTC	CASSLPYSHEQYF
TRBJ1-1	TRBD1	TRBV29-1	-	TGCAGCGTCCCTCTTACAGGGGGCATCACTGAAGCTTTCTTT	CSVPLTGGITEAFF
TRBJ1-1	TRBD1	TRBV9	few	TGTGCCAGCAGCGTAGACCCGGGACAGGGGCGAAACACTGAAGCTTTCTTT	CASSVDPGQGRNTEAFF
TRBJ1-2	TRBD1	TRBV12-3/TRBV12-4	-	TGTGCCAGCAGTTTAGCCGGACAGGGGTACAGAGGCTACACCTTC	CASSLAGQGYRGYTF
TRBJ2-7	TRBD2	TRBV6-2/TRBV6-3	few	TGTGCCAGCAGTCCCTCTGGCGGGAGGGCCTCCGAGCAGTACTTC	CASSPSGGRASEQYF
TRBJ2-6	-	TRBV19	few	TGTGCCAGTAGGTACTCTGGGGCCAACGTCCTGACTTTC	CASRYSGANVLTF
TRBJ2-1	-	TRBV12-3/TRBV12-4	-	TGTGCCAGCTGCTACGGGATGCACAATGAGCAGTTCTTC	CASCYGMHNEQFF
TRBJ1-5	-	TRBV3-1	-	TGTGCCAGCAGCCAAGATGGGGGTGGCAATCAGCCCCAGCATTTT	CASSQDGGGNQPQHF
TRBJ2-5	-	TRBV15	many	TGTGCCACCAGCAGAGATTATGGGCAGGGCCACCAAGAGACCCAGTACTTC	CATSRDYGQGHQETQYF
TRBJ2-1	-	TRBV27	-	TGTGCCAGCCTCGGGATGACAAATGAGCAGTTCTTC	CASLGMTNEQFF
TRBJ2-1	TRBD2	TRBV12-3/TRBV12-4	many	TGTGCCAGCAGTTTTCTAGCGGGGTCCTACAATGAGCAGTTCTTC	CASSFLAGSYNEQFF
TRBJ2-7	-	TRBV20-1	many	TGCAGTGCTAGAGATGGTGGGGGAAGGACCTACGAGCAGTACTTC	CSARDGGGRTYEQYF
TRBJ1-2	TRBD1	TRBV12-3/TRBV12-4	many	TGTGCCAGCAGTTTAGGGGGACAGGCGACCACCAACTATGGCTACACCTTC	CASSLGGQATTNYGYTF
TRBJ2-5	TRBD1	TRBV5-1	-	TGCGCCAGTGGGACAGGGGGCAAGGAGACCCAGTACTTC	CASGTGGKETQYF
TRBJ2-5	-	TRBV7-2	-	TGTGCCAGCAGCTTAGATCCAACGGAGGGGACCCAGTACTTC	CASSLDPTEGTQYF